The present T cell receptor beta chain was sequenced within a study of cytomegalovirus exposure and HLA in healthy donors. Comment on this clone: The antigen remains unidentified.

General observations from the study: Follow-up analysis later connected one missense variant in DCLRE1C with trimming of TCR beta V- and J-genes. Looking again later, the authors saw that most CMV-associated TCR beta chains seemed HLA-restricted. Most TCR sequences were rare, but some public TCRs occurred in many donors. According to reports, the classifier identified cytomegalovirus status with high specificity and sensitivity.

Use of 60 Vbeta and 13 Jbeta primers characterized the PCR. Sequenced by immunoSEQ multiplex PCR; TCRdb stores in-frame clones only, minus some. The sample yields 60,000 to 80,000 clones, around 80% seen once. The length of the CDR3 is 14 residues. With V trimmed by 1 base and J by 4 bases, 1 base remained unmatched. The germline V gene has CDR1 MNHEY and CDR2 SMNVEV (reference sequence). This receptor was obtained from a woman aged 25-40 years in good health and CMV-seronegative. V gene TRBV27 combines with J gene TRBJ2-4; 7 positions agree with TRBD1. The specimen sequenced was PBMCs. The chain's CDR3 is CASSLLGQKNIQYF. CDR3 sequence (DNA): TGTGCCAGCAGTTTATTGGGACAGAAAAACATTCAGTACTTC.